This T cell receptor (beta chain) was identified during a study of identical twins. General study points: The more abundant beta clonotypes in cord blood had fewer insertions, and memory repertoires did not show this. Beta out-of-frame sequences showed weaker excess sharing between twins. Invariant T cells like MAIT and iNKT could partly confound the zero-insertion analyses.

MiXCR, applied by TCRdb to the 5' RACE reads, yields one record per CDR3 protein. The data hold about 150,000 distinct CDR3 sequences, with under 4.5% observed a single time. CDR1 and CDR2 (germline): SGHTA, FQGTGA. This CDR3 is built from 15 residues. Trimming shortened V by 4 bases and J by 0 bases, and 11 bases separated the two germline ends. Healthy Caucasians provided all donations. This clonotype was seen more than once but under ten times. The antigen remains undetermined. The chain has TRBV7-3 and TRBJ2-3, with D uncertain. The receptor was isolated from a man aged 18-30 years in good health. What was sequenced was memory T cells sorted from blood. CDR3 in DNA: TGTGCCAGCAGCTCTAGTGGGCCTAGCACAGATACGCAGTATTTT. Amino acids: CASSSSGPSTDTQYF.